These T cell receptor beta chains were read from a single sample in a study of cytomegalovirus exposure and HLA in healthy donors. Produced via immunoSEQ multiplex PCR; TCRdb's table is partial and in-frame only. The data hold over 150,000 clones, with about 86% observed a single time. Sequenced material: PBMCs. Source of these receptors: a human donor in good health. The CDR3 runs from the conserved cysteine through the conserved F or W. A D gene is named only where the DNA matches it firmly. Some rows have no size entry. The others give once, few or many, or a class for an expanded clone.

clone size	V gene	J gene	D gene	CDR3 DNA	CDR3 protein
-	TRBV11-3	TRBJ1-1	-	TGTGCCAGCAGCTTTGCACGGGGTGAAGCTTTCTTT	CASSFARGEAFF
-	TRBV9	TRBJ1-1	-	TGTGCCAGCAGCGCGACTGTGAACACTGAAGCTTTCTTT	CASSATVNTEAFF
few	TRBV5-6	TRBJ2-7	TRBD1	TGTGCCAGCAGTCTGACAGGGGACACCTACGAGCAGTACTTC	CASSLTGDTYEQYF
once	TRBV7-3	TRBJ2-3	-	TGTGCCAGCAGCTTAATGGGCGGCACAGATACGCAGTATTTT	CASSLMGGTDTQYF
once	TRBV28	TRBJ2-7	TRBD2	TGTGCCAGCAGTTTAAGGGTAGCGGGGGACGAGCAGTACTTC	CASSLRVAGDEQYF
-	TRBV28	TRBJ1-5	-	TGTGCCAGCAGTTTATCCGGTCAGCCCCAGCATTTT	CASSLSGQPQHF
-	TRBV10-3	TRBJ2-6	-	TGTGCCTCTTTGAGGGGGACTGGGGCCAACGTCCTGACTTTC	CASLRGTGANVLTF
-	TRBV5-1	TRBJ1-4	-	TGCGCCAGCAGCTCACGAGGGGCGGGGGAAAAACTGTTTTTT	CASSSRGAGEKLFF
-	TRBV9	TRBJ1-4	-	TGTGCCAGCAGCCCAGGGTCAGGGTTTAATGAAAAACTGTTTTTT	CASSPGSGFNEKLFF
-	TRBV5-1	TRBJ2-1	TRBD2	TGCGCCAGCAGCCGGGGTAGCGGGGATTACAATGAGCAGTTCTTC	CASSRGSGDYNEQFF
-	TRBV6-6	TRBJ1-1	-	TGTGCCAGCAGTTACGAAGGGGGGAACACTGAAGCTTTCTTT	CASSYEGGNTEAFF
once	TRBV9	TRBJ1-3	-	TGTGCCAGCAGCGTAGGTGGTCAGCGCCTCTCTGGAAACACCATATATTTT	CASSVGGQRLSGNTIYF
once	TRBV13	TRBJ1-1	-	TGTGCCAGCAGCTTGAGATCCACTGAAGCTTTCTTT	CASSLRSTEAFF
-	TRBV9	TRBJ2-3	TRBD2	TGTGCCAGCAGCGTGGCCCTCTCACTAGCGGGGGGAGCAGATACGCAGTATTTT	CASSVALSLAGGADTQYF
few	TRBV5-1	TRBJ1-1	TRBD1	TGCGCCAGCAGCTTAACGGGACAGTATTTGAACACTGAAGCTTTCTTT	CASSLTGQYLNTEAFF
-	TRBV30	TRBJ1-3	TRBD1	TGTGCCTGGAGTCGGGACAGGGGAAGCTCTGGAAACACCATATATTTT	CAWSRDRGSSGNTIYF
-	TRBV6-6	TRBJ2-1	TRBD2	TGTGCCAGCAGCTCCTCCCGCGGGGGGGCCTACAATGAGCAGTTCTTC	CASSSSRGGAYNEQFF
few	TRBV19	TRBJ2-1	TRBD1	TGTGCCAGTAGACCCTCCGGGACAGGGGTGGACAATGAGCAGTTCTTC	CASRPSGTGVDNEQFF
once	TRBV27	TRBJ1-6	-	TGTGCCAGCAGTTGGTCAGGGGAGGGATCACCCCTCCACTTT	CASSWSGEGSPLHF
-	TRBV28	TRBJ2-2	-	TGTGCCAGCAGTTTCCTAGCTACCGGGGAGCTGTTTTTT	CASSFLATGELFF
-	TRBV14	TRBJ2-1	-	TGTGCCAGCAGCCAAGGCGGGAAAGGGATGGGCTACAATGAGCAGTTCTTC	CASSQGGKGMGYNEQFF
-	TRBV7-9	TRBJ2-5	-	TGTGCCAGCAGCTTATGGATGGGGGGAGAGGAGACCCAGTACTTC	CASSLWMGGEETQYF
-	TRBV18	TRBJ2-1	TRBD2	TGTGCCAGCTCACGGCAGCGGGAGATGAATGAGCAGTTCTTC	CASSRQREMNEQFF
-	TRBV11-1	TRBJ1-6	TRBD1	TGTGCCAGCAGCCCCTCCTGGACAGGGGATTCACCCCTCCACTTT	CASSPSWTGDSPLHF
-	TRBV19	TRBJ1-5	TRBD1	TGTGCCAGTACCCCCACGGACAGGGGGCATCAGCCCCAGCATTTT	CASTPTDRGHQPQHF
-	TRBV18	TRBJ2-1	-	TGTGCCAGCTCACCAGGGCTGTCCTACAATGAGCAGTTCTTC	CASSPGLSYNEQFF
few	TRBV4-1	TRBJ1-2	-	TGCGCCAGCACCCCTCGGGGGGGGCAGGACTATGGCTACACCTTC	CASTPRGGQDYGYTF
-	TRBV19	TRBJ2-7	TRBD2	TGTGCCAGTAGTATAGATCCGGGGACTATTTCCGAGCAGTACTTC	CASSIDPGTISEQYF
-	TRBV18	TRBJ1-2	TRBD1	TGTGCCAGCTCACCCGGGACAGGGGTTAACTATGGCTACACCTTC	CASSPGTGVNYGYTF
once	TRBV30	TRBJ2-1	-	TGTGCCTGGAGTGTACATTACAATGAGCAGTTCTTC	CAWSVHYNEQFF
-	TRBV6-6	TRBJ2-7	-	TGTGCCAGCAGTCCGCAGGGGCCCCGGACCGAGCAGTACTTC	CASSPQGPRTEQYF
-	TRBV18	TRBJ2-3	-	TGTGCCAGCTCAACACAGGGGACTCGCCTAGCGGAGAGCACAGATACGCAGTATTTT	CASSTQGTRLAESTDTQYF
-	TRBV27	TRBJ2-7	TRBD2	TGTGCCAGCAGTCCAACCGGACTAGCCTCCGAGCAGTACTTC	CASSPTGLASEQYF
-	TRBV18	TRBJ2-7	-	TGTGCCAGCTCACCACCGGCAGGGTATGATGAGCAGTACTTC	CASSPPAGYDEQYF
-	TRBV7-8	TRBJ1-2	TRBD1	TGTGCCAGCAGCTTAGGAAACGAAAAGACAGGGCCTTATGGCTACACCTTC	CASSLGNEKTGPYGYTF
-	TRBV28	TRBJ2-7	-	TGTGCCAGCAGTTTAAGGGGCGAGCAGTACTTC	CASSLRGEQYF
-	TRBV7-2	TRBJ2-7	TRBD1	TGTGCCAGCAGCGCCGGGACAGGGTGGACCTACGAGCAGTACTTC	CASSAGTGWTYEQYF
once	TRBV7-3	TRBJ2-7	TRBD1	TGTGCCAGCAGCTTATACGGGACAGGGATTCTGGAGCAGTACTTC	CASSLYGTGILEQYF
-	TRBV4-1	TRBJ2-7	-	TGCGCCAGCAGCCAGATCGGACAGAACTACGAGCAGTACTTC	CASSQIGQNYEQYF
once	TRBV29-1	TRBJ2-3	-	TGCAGCGTTGAAGATCTTCCCCGATTCAGGGTTTTAGGAGATACGCAGTATTTT	CSVEDLPRFRVLGDTQYF
-	TRBV19	TRBJ2-7	TRBD1	TGTGCCAGTAGTCCCTCCGGGACAGGGTCCCACGAGCAGTACTTC	CASSPSGTGSHEQYF
-	TRBV5-1	TRBJ2-3	TRBD2	TGCGCCAGCAGCTCAAAGTGGGCTGGCGGGGGGAGCACAGATACGCAGTATTTT	CASSSKWAGGGSTDTQYF
-	TRBV29-1	TRBJ2-2	TRBD1	TGCAGCGGTGGGACAGGTATTGCCGGGGAGCTGTTTTTT	CSGGTGIAGELFF
-	TRBV7-2	TRBJ2-3	TRBD2	TGTGCCAGCAGCACTCTAGCGGGTTCCACAGATACGCAGTATTTT	CASSTLAGSTDTQYF
once	TRBV10-1	TRBJ2-7	TRBD2	TGCGCCAGCAGTGCACTAGCGGGAGCCTCCTACGAGCAGTACTTC	CASSALAGASYEQYF
-	TRBV28	TRBJ2-1	-	TGTGCCAGCAGCCTGCTCTGGAGTGGCCCTGAGCAGTTCTTC	CASSLLWSGPEQFF
-	TRBV6-1	TRBJ1-5	-	TGTGCCAGCGTTGTTCACAACCGGGAGCAGCCCCAGCATTTT	CASVVHNREQPQHF
-	TRBV28	TRBJ1-5	TRBD1	TGTGCCAGCAGCAACCCGAGGGGACAGGGAATAGGAAGCAATCAGCCCCAGCATTTT	CASSNPRGQGIGSNQPQHF